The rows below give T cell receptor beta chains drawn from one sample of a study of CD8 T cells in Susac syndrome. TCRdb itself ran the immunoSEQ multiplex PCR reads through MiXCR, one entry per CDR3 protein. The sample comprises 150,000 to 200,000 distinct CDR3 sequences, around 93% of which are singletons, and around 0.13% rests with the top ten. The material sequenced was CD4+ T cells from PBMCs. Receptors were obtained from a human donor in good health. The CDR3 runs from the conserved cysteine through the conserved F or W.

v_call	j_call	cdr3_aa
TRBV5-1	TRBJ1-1	CASSPSLTAMNTEAFF
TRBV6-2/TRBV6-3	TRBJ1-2	CASSYYRVMGYTF
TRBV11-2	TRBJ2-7	CASRSWGTGTYEQYF
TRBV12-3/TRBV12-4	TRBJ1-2	CASAPTGNYGYTF
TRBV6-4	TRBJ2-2	CASSEQVYTGELFF
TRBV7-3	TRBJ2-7	CASSPNPDSYEQYF
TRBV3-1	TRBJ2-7	CASSQVGRYEQYF
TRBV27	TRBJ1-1	CASSSLDRGLTEAFF
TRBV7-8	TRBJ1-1	CASSLMLQPSTEAFF
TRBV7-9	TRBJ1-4	CASSSWDRNEKLFF
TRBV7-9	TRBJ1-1	CASSEDPNTEAFF